This T cell receptor (beta chain) is from a study of blood T cell repertoires in COVID-19. Study details: Sample material is recorded as cDNA or gDNA derived from T cells, B-cell-depleted T cells, or PBMCs.

Clones were read by immunoSEQ multiplex PCR, and TCRdb kept only the in-frame ones, dropping some. Seen here are about 35,000 clones, 65% to 85% observed once, and the top ten hold about 9%. This clone appeared a few times. The CDR3 totals 13 residues. With 10 bases removed from V and 0 bases from J, the gap between germline ends came to 12 bases. Per the germline V gene, CDR1 is MDHEN and CDR2 is SYDVKM. Sequencing was carried out using peripheral blood. The V gene is TRBV28, the J gene TRBJ1-2; tentative D call: TRBD1 (6 bases). This TCR was sampled from a man in his 60s in a cohort sampled during active COVID-19. CDR3 sequence: CAIPGDPNYGYTF. Here the CDR3 DNA reads TGTGCCATCCCAGGGGACCCTAACTATGGCTACACCTTC.